This is a list of T cell receptor beta chains from one sample in a study of blood T cell repertoires in COVID-19. Sequencing used immunoSEQ multiplex PCR; TCRdb keeps in-frame clones, though not all of them. This table holds roughly 400,000 clones, about 88% found once. The specimen sequenced was PBMCs or T cells enriched from blood (not recorded which). The receptor source for this set is a woman between 18 and 30 years old who had been exposed to COVID-19. CDR3s include the opening cysteine and the closing phenylalanine or tryptophan. A D gene is named only where the DNA matches it firmly. For some rows the clone size is stated as once, few or many, or as a class when expanded; others skip it.

TRBJ1-3,TRBV28,TRBD1,few,TGTGCCAGCACCACAGGGGGAACTGGAAACACCATATATTTT,CASTTGGTGNTIYF
TRBJ2-7,TRBV4-1,TRBD2,few,TGCGCCAGCAGCCAAGATAGGACTAGCGGGACCTACGAGCAGTACTTC,CASSQDRTSGTYEQYF
TRBJ2-3,TRBV7-3,.,.,TGTGCCAGCAGCCTACCCACAGATACGCAGTATTTT,CASSLPTDTQYF
TRBJ2-7,TRBV19,TRBD1,few,TGTGCCAGTAGTATAGCTGGGACAGTCTCCTACGAGCAGTACTTC,CASSIAGTVSYEQYF
TRBJ1-2,TRBV7-9,TRBD1,.,TGTGCCAGCAGCCAGTGGACAGGAGATGGCTACACCTTC,CASSQWTGDGYTF
TRBJ1-1,TRBV27,TRBD1,.,TGTGCCAGCAGGCACCGTCCGGGACAGGGGTACACTGAAGCTTTCTTT,CASRHRPGQGYTEAFF
TRBJ2-5,TRBV5-1,.,once,TGCGCCAGCAGGTCTAGGGGCGGTCAAGAGACCCAGTACTTC,CASRSRGGQETQYF
TRBJ2-5,TRBV7-9,.,.,TGTGCCAGCAGCCCCCCCGTCTACGAGACCCAGTACTTC,CASSPPVYETQYF
TRBJ2-3,TRBV2,.,.,TGTGCCAGCAGTGAGACTAGAGGAGATACGCAGTATTTT,CASSETRGDTQYF
TRBJ2-6,TRBV18,TRBD2,.,TGTGCCAGCTCACCCCGGACTAGCGGGACTGGGGCCAACGTCCTGACTTTC,CASSPRTSGTGANVLTF
TRBJ2-7,TRBV5-5,TRBD1,.,TGTGCCAGCAGCTCGCTCCGAGACAGGGCCTACGAGCAGTACTTC,CASSSLRDRAYEQYF
TRBJ1-6,TRBV21-1,.,.,TGTGCCAGCAGCAAGCCGTGGATGACCCGGGACAGACATAATTCACCCCTCCACTTT,CASSKPWMTRDRHNSPLHF
TRBJ2-7,TRBV7-3,TRBD1,once,TGTGCCAGCAGCTTATCGGGACAGGGGCGGTACGAGCAGTACTTC,CASSLSGQGRYEQYF
TRBJ2-2,TRBV4-2,.,.,TGTGCCAGCAGCCAAGATCTCAGCGGGTGGGGGGAGCTGTTTTTT,CASSQDLSGWGELFF
TRBJ1-6,TRBV27,TRBD1,.,TGTGCCAGCGGGACAGATCCTCATAATTCACCCCTCCACTTT,CASGTDPHNSPLHF
TRBJ2-3,TRBV7-6,.,.,TGTGCCAGCAGCAGAGGCGGCGCGGATACGCAGTATTTT,CASSRGGADTQYF
TRBJ2-2,TRBV5-1,.,.,TGCGCCAGCAGCTTGCCAGCGAACACCGGGGAGCTGTTTTTT,CASSLPANTGELFF
TRBJ1-2,TRBV7-2,TRBD1,.,TGTGCCAGCAGACCCGGGACAGGGAGGGGCTACACCTTC,CASRPGTGRGYTF
TRBJ2-3,TRBV18,TRBD2,.,TGTGCCAGCTCTCTTAGCGGGGGGGCCGCAGATACGCAGTATTTT,CASSLSGGAADTQYF
TRBJ1-5,TRBV6-5,.,.,TGTGCCAGCAGGGACAGCTTCCCTGGGAATCAGCCCCAGCATTTT,CASRDSFPGNQPQHF
TRBJ2-7,TRBV5-4,TRBD2,.,TGTGCCAGCACCTCGTTGGCGGGAGGGCCCAGGGAGCAGTACTTC,CASTSLAGGPREQYF
TRBJ2-7,TRBV6-6,TRBD2,.,TGTGCCAGCCTAGCGGGAAACGAGCAGTACTTC,CASLAGNEQYF
TRBJ2-5,TRBV9,TRBD2,once,TGTGCCAGCAGCCCCGGGACTAGCGGGAGCCTCGTCTGGATGGAGACCCAGTACTTC,CASSPGTSGSLVWMETQYF
TRBJ2-7,TRBV2,.,.,TGTGCCAGCAGGAGGGCAGGTGAGCAGTACTTC,CASRRAGEQYF